This record looks at one T cell receptor (beta chain) sequence and its context. The data belong to a study of T cell responses to AZD1222 COVID-19 vaccine. Profiled with immunoSEQ multiplex PCR; TCRdb holds only in-frame clones, not every one. The sample contains approximately 150,000 clones, 80% to 95% of which appear only once. J lost 3 bases, V lost 6 bases, and 11 bases had no gene match. Per germline, CDR1 MNHEY and CDR2 SVGEGT. The CDR3 runs to 18 residues. This chain joins TRBV6-2 or TRBV6-3 and TRBJ2-7, with 16 bases lining up with TRBD2. The receptor was isolated from an adult in good health. Sequencing was performed on peripheral blood, taken on day 0 of AZD1222 vaccination. The CDR3 reads CASSLGTSGRAYNYEQYF. The DNA for the CDR3 is TGTGCCAGCAGCCTCGGGACTAGCGGGAGGGCCTATAACTACGAGCAGTACTTC.